Presented here are 25 T cell receptor beta chains from one specimen sequenced in a study of cytomegalovirus exposure and HLA in healthy donors. PCR employed 60 Vbeta and 13 Jbeta primers. Measured with immunoSEQ multiplex PCR; TCRdb has only the in-frame clones, and not every one. This table has roughly 150,000 clones, approximately 82% appearing once. Sample: PBMCs. These receptors originate from a male donor in good health and CMV-seronegative.

The chain carries TRBV5-1 and TRBJ2-5; 7 bases map to TRBD2. With the DNA end fitting TRBJ2-7 better, the J assignment may be wrong. The CDR3 has 14 amino acids. From germline, CDR1 is SGHRS and CDR2 YFSETQ. CDR3 protein: CASSGGETGYEQYF. CDR3 in DNA: TGCGCCAGCAGCGGGGGGGAGACCGGCTACGAGCAGTACTTC.

This clone occurred once. Different DNA sequences within this sample yield the same CDR3. J is TRBJ1-4 and V is TRBV5-4, with D unresolved. The CDR3 runs 14 residues. With 0 bases removed from V and 7 bases from J, the gap between germline ends came to 10 bases. CDR1 SGHNT and CDR2 YYREEE come from the germline V gene (reference sequence). The CDR3 loop reads CASSLDKTGEKLFF. CDR3 DNA: TGTGCCAGCAGCTTGGACAAAACGGGTGAAAAACTGTTTTTT. Full variable domain (outside the CDR3, taken from reference TRBV5-4 and TRBJ1-4): ETGVTQSPTHLIKTRGQQVTLRCSSQSGHNTVSWYQQALGQGPQFIFQYYREEENGRGNFPPRFSGLQFPNYSSELNVNALELDDSALYLCASSLDKTGEKLFFGSGTQLSVL.

The J gene is TRBJ1-5, the V gene TRBV28; 11 positions match TRBD1. V dropped 9 bases and J dropped 7; count of bases not matched to a gene: 8. In germline, CDR1 is MDHEN, CDR2 SYDVKM. This CDR3 has 14 amino acids. The chain's CDR3 is CASQRGQGEQPQHF. The DNA of the CDR3 is TGTGCCAGTCAGCGGGGACAGGGGGAACAGCCCCAGCATTTT.

As regards this clone: Other DNA sequences in this sample translate to the same CDR3. The V gene is TRBV6-5, the J gene TRBJ2-7; a weak D match, TRBD1 (6 bases). The CDR3 runs 13 residues. Trimming shortened V by 5 bases and J by 3 bases, and 11 bases separated the two germline ends. From germline, CDR1 is MNHEY and CDR2 SVGAGI. CDR3 residues: CASSPLGGYEQYF. The CDR3 DNA is TGTGCCAGCAGTCCACTAGGGGGCTACGAGCAGTACTTC.

The rearrangement joins TRBV9 to TRBJ2-5; D gene ambiguous. Germline loops: CDR1 SGDLS, CDR2 YYNGEE. Trimming stripped 2 bases from V and 2 bases from J, with 10 bases between. This CDR3 is built from 14 residues. CDR3: CASSVGPGQETQYF. The CDR3 coding sequence is TGTGCCAGCAGCGTGGGTCCAGGACAAGAGACCCAGTACTTC.

This chain uses TRBV5-1 with TRBJ1-1; TRBD1 might be the D (6 bases). The CDR3 has 14 residues. Looked up from germline, CDR1 is SGHRS and CDR2 is YFSETQ. V gave up 3 bases and J gave up 1 base, with 10 bases separating them. The CDR3 coding sequence is TGCGCCAGCAGCTACGGGACACAGAACACTGAAGCTTTCTTT. This codes for CASSYGTQNTEAFF.

CDR3 amino acids: CASSLRRLGGDTGELFF. As DNA, the CDR3 is TGTGCCAGCAGCTTAAGAAGGTTGGGAGGGGATACCGGGGAGCTGTTTTTT. The chain recombines TRBV7-2 with TRBJ2-2; 7 bases are shared with TRBD2. V shed 2 bases, J shed 5 bases, and the junction held 11 bases outside the gene matches. CDR3 length equals 17 residues. In germline, CDR1 is SGHTA, CDR2 FQGNSA.

The gene calls are TRBV9 and TRBJ2-1; 10 nucleotides match TRBD1. Germline V gene lookup returns CDR1 SGDLS and CDR2 YYNGEE. The CDR3 loop spans 15 amino acids. Germline trimming cut 3 bases from V and 5 bases from J; bases unmatched to any gene: 5. Here the CDR3 reads CASSGRDRGHNEQFF. DNA for the CDR3: TGTGCCAGCAGCGGCCGGGACAGGGGTCACAATGAGCAGTTCTTC. Full variable domain (remainder filled in from reference TRBV9 and TRBJ2-1): DSGVTQTPKHLITATGQRVTLRCSPRSGDLSVYWYQQSLDQGLQFLIQYYNGEERAKGNILERFSAQQFPDLHSELNLSSLELGDSALYFCASSGRDRGHNEQFFGPGTRLTVL.

This sequence joins TRBV6-5 and TRBJ1-3; perhaps TRBD1 as D (6 bases). The CDR3 is made up of 14 amino acids. Trimming took off 6 bases at V and 3 bases at J, with 12 bases between the two ends. Germline V gene lookup returns CDR1 MNHEY and CDR2 SVGAGI. CDR3 sequence (DNA): TGTGCCAGCAGCGGACAGAGCCTTGGAAACACCATATATTTT. It is translated as CASSGQSLGNTIYF.

The table lists this clone with a count of one. This rearrangement joins TRBV5-8 to TRBJ2-1, with 13 bases aligning to TRBD2. The germline V gene has CDR1 SGHTS and CDR2 YDEGEE. The junction had 8 bases not matched to a gene; V was cut back by 1 base and J by 7 bases. This CDR3 has 17 residues. CDR3 nucleotide sequence: TGTGCCAGCAGCTTGTTATCCCGACTAGCGGGAGGTAATGAGCAGTTCTTC. It yields the protein CASSLLSRLAGGNEQFF.

The V gene is TRBV14, the J gene TRBJ2-3; a weak D match, TRBD2 (6 bases). CDR1 is SGHDN and CDR2 is FVKESK in the germline V gene. The CDR3 contains 18 residues. V was cut by 4 bases and J by 4 bases, with 24 bases left in between. The CDR3 sequence: CASSLTHLGGRRADTQYF. Written as DNA, the CDR3 is TGTGCCAGCAGCCTGACGCATCTCGGGGGAAGGAGGGCAGATACGCAGTATTTT.

The sample holds one count of this clone. The V gene is TRBV10-3, the J gene TRBJ2-1, with 7 nucleotides matching TRBD1. Germline V gene data show CDR1 as ENHRY and CDR2 as SYGVKD. The CDR3 is 12 amino acids. Trimming took 8 bases from V and 7 from J; bases not matched to a gene: 5. The CDR3 nucleotides read TGTGCCATCGGGGGACAGAAGAATGAGCAGTTCTTC. Amino acid sequence: CAIGGQKNEQFF.

The chain joins TRBV4-3 to TRBJ2-7; possible D gene TRBD2, 6 bases. The CDR3 is 15 residues long. The germline V and J ends were trimmed by 7 bases and 0 bases, with 16 bases remaining between them. From germline, CDR1 is LGHNA and CDR2 YSLEER. This CDR3 reads CASTPEAGTSYEQYF. CDR3 sequence (DNA): TGCGCCAGCACCCCGGAGGCGGGAACCTCCTACGAGCAGTACTTC.

The CDR3 protein is CASSRVQNYGYTF. The CDR3 DNA reads TGTGCCAGCAGCCGGGTTCAGAACTATGGCTACACCTTC. This chain links TRBV28 with TRBJ1-2; D remains unclear. This CDR3 contains 13 residues. Germline CDR1 and CDR2: MDHEN and SYDVKM. V lost 6 bases and J lost 2, with 10 bases in between.

This clone has just one count. This chain uses TRBV10-3 with TRBJ1-4; D uncertain. Germline loops: CDR1 ENHRY, CDR2 SYGVKD. The CDR3 extends over 14 amino acids. Trimming stripped 3 bases from V and 0 bases from J, with 5 bases between. CDR3 residues: CAISDGATNEKLFF. The CDR3 DNA is TGTGCCATCAGTGACGGAGCAACTAATGAAAAACTGTTTTTT.

The chain employs TRBV28 and TRBJ1-1; perhaps TRBD1 as D (6 bases). Germline assignment: CDR1 MDHEN and CDR2 SYDVKM. The CDR3 is made up of 13 amino acids. V lost 6 bases and J 5 bases, leaving 13 bases between the germline ends. Here the CDR3 reads CASRAQGATEAFF. DNA of the CDR3: TGTGCCAGCAGGGCACAGGGAGCAACTGAAGCTTTCTTT.

This clone occurred once. The chain carries TRBV19 and TRBJ2-1, with 11 bases that match TRBD2. V dropped 5 bases and J dropped 7; count of bases not matched to a gene: 13. This CDR3 contains 17 residues. The germline V gene encodes CDR1 LNHDA and CDR2 SQIVND (reference sequence). The CDR3 DNA is TGTGCCAGTAGTCTTCGTTCCACTAGCGGGAGAACAAATGAGCAGTTCTTC. It yields the protein CASSLRSTSGRTNEQFF.

This sequence joins TRBV6-1 and TRBJ2-2; D remains unclear. Germline V gives CDR1 MNHNS, CDR2 SASEGT. Between the trimmed V and J ends, which lost 5 bases and 8 bases, there was a span of 9 bases. The CDR3 is 12 amino acids. The CDR3 loop is CASSSPVGELFF. CDR3 nucleotide sequence: TGTGCCAGCAGTTCGCCGGTAGGGGAGCTGTTTTTT.

The chain combines TRBV7-9 with TRBJ1-2; D gene ambiguous. Per germline, CDR1 SEHNR and CDR2 FQNEAQ (reference sequence). This CDR3 spans 14 amino acids. Trimming stripped 1 base from V and 7 bases from J, with 13 bases between. Written as DNA, the CDR3 is TGTGCCAGCAGCTTAGTTGGGGATCGGGGTGGCTACACCTTC. This gives the protein CASSLVGDRGGYTF.

V gene TRBV4-2 combines with J gene TRBJ1-1; D may be TRBD1 (6 bases). The CDR3 has 16 residues. Trimming shortened V by 0 bases and J by 1 base, and 12 bases separated the two germline ends. Germline V gene data show CDR1 as LGHNA and CDR2 as YNFKEQ. The CDR3, as DNA: TGTGCCAGCAGCCAAGATCGGAGGGGGGGGAACACTGAAGCTTTCTTT. This gives the protein CASSQDRRGGNTEAFF.

The chain recombines TRBV4-3 with TRBJ1-5; tentatively, D is TRBD1 (6 bases). The CDR3 covers 15 residues. CDR1 is LGHNA, CDR2 YSLEER, per germline. V gave up 0 bases and J gave up 5 bases, with 11 bases separating them. The CDR3 DNA sequence: TGCGCCAGCAGCCAAGACAGGGGAGGGGATCAGCCCCAGCATTTT. Residues: CASSQDRGGDQPQHF.

The genes are TRBV7-9 and TRBJ2-2, with TRBD1 identical over 7 bases. Germline loops: CDR1 SEHNR, CDR2 FQNEAQ (reference sequence). This CDR3 comprises 16 residues. J was trimmed by 0 bases and V by 5 bases; bases with no gene match: 6. CDR3 region: CASSPRQGTNTGELFF. CDR3 bases: TGTGCCAGCAGCCCCCGACAGGGTACGAACACCGGGGAGCTGTTTTTT.

This clone appeared a few times. The rearrangement joins TRBV12-2 to TRBJ2-1; the table's D call TRBD2 went unverified against the DNA. TRBV12-2 is given as a pseudogene. This CDR3 comprises 15 residues. The DNA for the CDR3 is TGTGCAAGTCGCTTAGCTACTAGCGGAAACAATGAGCAGTTCTTC. This encodes CASRLATSGNNEQFF.

This clone was observed a handful of times. The chain joins TRBV7-8 to TRBJ2-1, with a possible D match to TRBD1 (5 bases). The CDR3 extends over 15 amino acids. The V end was cut by 4 bases, the J end by 0 bases, with 10 bases between. Germline values: CDR1 SGHVS, CDR2 FQNEAQ. The CDR3 DNA reads as TGTGCCAGCAGCTCAGACAGAAGCTCCTACAATGAGCAGTTCTTC. It translates to CASSSDRSSYNEQFF.

This clone was counted a few times. CDR3 sequence (DNA): TGTGCCAGCAGCCCCCCGATTGGCTCAGATACGCAGTATTTT. Its protein product is CASSPPIGSDTQYF. The gene calls are TRBV11-2 and TRBJ2-3; D gene uncertain. Trimming pared 5 bases from V and 4 bases from J, leaving 13 bases between. Germline values: CDR1 SGHAT, CDR2 FQNNGV. The CDR3 covers 14 residues.